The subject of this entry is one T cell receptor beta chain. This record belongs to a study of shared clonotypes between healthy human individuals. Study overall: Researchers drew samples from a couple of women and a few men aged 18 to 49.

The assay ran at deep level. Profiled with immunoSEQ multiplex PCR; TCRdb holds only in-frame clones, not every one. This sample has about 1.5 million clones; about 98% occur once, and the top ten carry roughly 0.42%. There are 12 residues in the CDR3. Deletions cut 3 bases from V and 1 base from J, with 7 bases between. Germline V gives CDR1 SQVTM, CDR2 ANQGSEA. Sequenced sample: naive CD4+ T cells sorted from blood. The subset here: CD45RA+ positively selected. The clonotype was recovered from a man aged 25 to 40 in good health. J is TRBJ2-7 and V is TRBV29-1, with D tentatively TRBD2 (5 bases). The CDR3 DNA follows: TGCAGCGTTGAGTGGACTTCCTACGAGCAGTACTTC. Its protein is CSVEWTSYEQYF.